The 7 T cell receptor beta chains reported below all come from one sample, sequenced in a study of T cells expressing NK-cell markers. One entry per CDR3 protein, without DNA, is what TCRdb gives after re-calling the 5' RACE reads. Its listing shows about 190,000 distinct CDR3 sequences. The sequenced sample was blood T cells: a sorted CD56 or NKG2C T cell subset, CD4+ or CD8+ T cells, or bulk PBMC T cells (not recorded which). Receptor source: a man aged 18-75 years in good health.

V usage is TRBV12-3 or TRBV12-4 and J usage is TRBJ2-7; absent DNA, TCRdb's TRBD1 call cannot be checked. The CDR3 is 16 residues long. The chain's CDR3 is CASSLGPGQGNYEQYF.

The chain combines TRBV27 with TRBJ1-1. Germline V gene lookup returns CDR1 MNHEY and CDR2 SMNVEV (reference sequence). This CDR3 contains 14 residues. CDR3 sequence reads: CASSFIGRGAEAFF.

J is TRBJ1-5 and V is TRBV2. Germline assignment: CDR1 SNHLY and CDR2 FYNNEI. The CDR3 contains 14 residues. The CDR3 sequence is CASSGTDTNQPQHF.

J is TRBJ2-4 and V is TRBV5-5; TCRdb calls TRBD2, which cannot be checked without DNA. The CDR3 spans 14 residues. Germline V gene sequence: CDR1 SGHKS, CDR2 YYEKEE (reference sequence). The CDR3 reads CASSQVMRGTIQYF. Drawing the rest from reference TRBV5-5 and TRBJ2-4, the complete variable domain is DAGVTQSPTHLIKTRGQQVTLRCSPISGHKSVSWYQQVLGQGPQFIFQYYEKEERGRGNFPDRFSARQFPNYSSELNVNALLLGDSALYLCASSQVMRGTIQYFGAGTRLSVL.

This chain joins TRBV20-1 and TRBJ2-3; TCRdb's assignment of TRBD2 cannot be checked, as there is no DNA. The CDR3 sequence is 14 residues long. CDR1 DFQATT and CDR2 SNEGSKA come from the germline V gene (reference sequence). The CDR3 loop is CSARTSFRSDTQYF.

The chain is built from TRBV11-2 and TRBJ2-1; TCRdb calls TRBD1, which cannot be checked without DNA. CDR1 and CDR2 from the germline V gene are SGHAT and FQNNGV. The CDR3 consists of 15 residues. CDR3 amino acids: CASSLDPRGFNEQFF.

V and J are TRBV6-1 and TRBJ2-3; TCRdb outputs TRBD2, but without DNA this stays unchecked. Germline V CDR1 and CDR2: MNHNS, SASEGT. The length of the CDR3 is 18 residues. The CDR3: CASSDFMGGNTNTDTQYF.